This T cell receptor (beta chain) was recorded in a study of post-analysis software for immune sequencing data. TCR beta libraries were prepared from cDNA with unique molecular identifiers. TCRdb called the PCR reads again in MiXCR, with one record for every CDR3 protein. The table includes 350,000 to 500,000 distinct CDR3 sequences, less than 40% detected once. Trimming removed 1 base from V and 10 bases from J, with 14 bases in between. The CDR3 loop spans 14 amino acids. This clonotype has just a few counts. The target antigen is unknown. Study conclusions and caveats: With TRBV5-6, TRBV5-1 and TRBV20-1 included, about five TRBV segments were more frequent in patients than in controls.

This TCR came from a girl aged 2 to 10 with multiple sclerosis. The rearrangement joins TRBV12-3 or TRBV12-4 to TRBJ2-1; D is undetermined. The specimen was blood. The CDR3 bases are TGTGCCAGCAGTTTAGAGCTCATGTCTCACGAGCAGTTCTTC. Its protein is CASSLELMSHEQFF.